This TCR beta chain came from a study of CD8+CD57+ T cells in acquired aplastic anemia. On the study more broadly: Quantities of DNA derived from sorted CD4+ and CD8+ cells averaged around 3.2 ug. Notes on the study in general: Roughly 30 sequences, all CD8+ CDR3, were shared between patients and controls.

This clonotype was seen at least ten times. The antigen is undetermined. Patients selected for sequencing had displayed CD8+CD57+ cell expansion by flow cytometry. Profiling of TCR beta VDJ combinations and CDR3 sequences used genomic DNA as template. One entry per CDR3 protein results from TCRdb running MiXCR on the reads. There are over 150,000 distinct CDR3 sequences in the sample; under 55% occur only once, and roughly 3.1% lies in the top ten. The sample taken for sequencing was sorted CD4+, CD8+, or CD8+CD57+ T cells (not recorded which) from PBMCs. The TCR was taken from a human donor with aplastic anemia.

The CDR3, as DNA: TGTGCCAGCAGCTTAGGAAGGGGTTACCAAGAGACCCAGTACTTC. It translates to CASSLGRGYQETQYF. The chain combines TRBV7-2 with TRBJ2-5, with TRBD1 as a possible D gene (5 bases). This CDR3 comprises 15 residues. CDR1 is SGHTA and CDR2 is FQGNSA in the germline V gene. V was shortened by 1 base and J by 0 bases, with 9 bases between the two germline ends.